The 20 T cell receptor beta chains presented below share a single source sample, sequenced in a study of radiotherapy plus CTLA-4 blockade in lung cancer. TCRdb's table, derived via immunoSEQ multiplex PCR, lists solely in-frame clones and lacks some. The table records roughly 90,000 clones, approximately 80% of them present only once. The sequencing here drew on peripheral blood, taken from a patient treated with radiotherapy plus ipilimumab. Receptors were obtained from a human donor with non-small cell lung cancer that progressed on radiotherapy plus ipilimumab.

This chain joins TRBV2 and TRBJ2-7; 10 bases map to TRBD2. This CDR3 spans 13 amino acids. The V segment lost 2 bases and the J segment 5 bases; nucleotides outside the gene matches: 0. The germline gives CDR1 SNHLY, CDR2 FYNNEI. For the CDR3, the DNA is TGTGCCAGCAGTGAACTAGCGGGAGACGAGCAGTACGTC. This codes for CASSELAGDEQYV.

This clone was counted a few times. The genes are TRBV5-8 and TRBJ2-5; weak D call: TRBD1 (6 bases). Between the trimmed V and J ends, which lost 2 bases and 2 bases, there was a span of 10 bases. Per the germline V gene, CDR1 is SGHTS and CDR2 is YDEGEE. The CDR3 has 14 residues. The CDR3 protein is CASSFFQGQETQYF. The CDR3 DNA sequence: TGTGCCAGCAGCTTCTTCCAGGGGCAAGAGACCCAGTACTTC.

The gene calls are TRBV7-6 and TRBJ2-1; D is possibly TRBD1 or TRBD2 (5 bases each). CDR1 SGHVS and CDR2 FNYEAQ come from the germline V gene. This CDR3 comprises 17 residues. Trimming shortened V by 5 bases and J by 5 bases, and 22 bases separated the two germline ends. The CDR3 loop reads CASSIGAARAFDNEQFF. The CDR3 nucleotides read TGTGCCAGCAGCATAGGGGCCGCGCGGGCCTTCGACAATGAGCAGTTCTTC.

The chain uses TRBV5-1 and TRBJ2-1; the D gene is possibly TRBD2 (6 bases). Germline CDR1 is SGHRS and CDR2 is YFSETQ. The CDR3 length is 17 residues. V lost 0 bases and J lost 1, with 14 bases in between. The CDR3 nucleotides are TGCGCCAGCAGCTTGGCCTGGAGGGTACTATCCTACAATGAGCAGTTCTTC. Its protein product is CASSLAWRVLSYNEQFF.

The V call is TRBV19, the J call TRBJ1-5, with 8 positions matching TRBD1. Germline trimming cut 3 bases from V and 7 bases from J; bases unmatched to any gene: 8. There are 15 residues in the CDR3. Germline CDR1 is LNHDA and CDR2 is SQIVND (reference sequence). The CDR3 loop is CASSIAQGALQPQHF. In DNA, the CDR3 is TGTGCCAGTAGTATCGCTCAGGGGGCTTTGCAGCCCCAGCATTTT.

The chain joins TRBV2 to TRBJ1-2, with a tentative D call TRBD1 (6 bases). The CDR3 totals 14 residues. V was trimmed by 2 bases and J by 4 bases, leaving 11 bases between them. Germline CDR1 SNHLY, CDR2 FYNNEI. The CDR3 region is CASSEKQGTYGYTF. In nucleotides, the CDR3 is TGTGCCAGCAGTGAAAAACAGGGAACCTATGGCTACACCTTC.

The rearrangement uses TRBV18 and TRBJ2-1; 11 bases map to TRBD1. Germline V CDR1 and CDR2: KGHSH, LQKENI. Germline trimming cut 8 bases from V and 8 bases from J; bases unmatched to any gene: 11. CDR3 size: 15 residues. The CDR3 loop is CASEQTGTGGDEQFF. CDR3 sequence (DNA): TGTGCCAGCGAACAGACCGGGACAGGGGGTGATGAGCAGTTCTTC.

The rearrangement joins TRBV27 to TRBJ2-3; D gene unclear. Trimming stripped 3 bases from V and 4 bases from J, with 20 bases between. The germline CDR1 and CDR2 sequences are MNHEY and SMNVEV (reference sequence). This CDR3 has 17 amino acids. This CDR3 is CASSLGFLGSTADTQYF. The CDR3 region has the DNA TGTGCCAGCAGTTTGGGATTCCTAGGTAGTACCGCAGATACGCAGTATTTT.

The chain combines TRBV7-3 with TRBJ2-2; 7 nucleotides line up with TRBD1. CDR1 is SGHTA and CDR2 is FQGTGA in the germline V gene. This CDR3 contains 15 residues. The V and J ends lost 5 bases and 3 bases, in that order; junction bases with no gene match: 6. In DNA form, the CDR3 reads TGTGCCAGCAGCGAAGGGGGCGCGTACACCGGGGAGCTGTTTTTT. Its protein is CASSEGGAYTGELFF.

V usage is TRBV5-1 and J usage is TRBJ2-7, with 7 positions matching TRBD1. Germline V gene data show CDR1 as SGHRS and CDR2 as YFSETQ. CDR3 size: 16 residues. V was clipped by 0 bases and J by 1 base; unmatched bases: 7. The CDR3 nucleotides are TGCGCCAGCAGCTTGGGGCCGGGACAGCGATCCTACGAGCAGTACTTC. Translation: CASSLGPGQRSYEQYF.

CDR3 sequence: CASSEEDKFYEQYF. In DNA form, the CDR3 reads TGTGCCAGCAGTGAAGAGGATAAGTTCTACGAGCAGTACTTC. The genes are TRBV6-1 and TRBJ2-7; D unresolved. Trimming cost V 1 base and J 3 bases, with 10 bases left between them. CDR3 length equals 14 residues. Germline V gene lookup returns CDR1 MNHNS and CDR2 SASEGT.

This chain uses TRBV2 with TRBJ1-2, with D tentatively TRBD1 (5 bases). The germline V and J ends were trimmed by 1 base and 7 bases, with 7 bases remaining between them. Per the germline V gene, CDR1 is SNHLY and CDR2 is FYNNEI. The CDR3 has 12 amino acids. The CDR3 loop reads CASSEGGFGYTF. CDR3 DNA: TGTGCCAGCAGTGAAGGGGGCTTTGGCTACACCTTC.

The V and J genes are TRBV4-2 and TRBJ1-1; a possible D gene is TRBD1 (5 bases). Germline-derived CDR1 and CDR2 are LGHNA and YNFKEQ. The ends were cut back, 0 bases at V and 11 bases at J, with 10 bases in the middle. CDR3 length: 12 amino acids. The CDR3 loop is CASSQDYRIAFF. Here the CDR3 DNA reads TGTGCCAGCAGCCAAGATTACAGGATTGCTTTCTTT.

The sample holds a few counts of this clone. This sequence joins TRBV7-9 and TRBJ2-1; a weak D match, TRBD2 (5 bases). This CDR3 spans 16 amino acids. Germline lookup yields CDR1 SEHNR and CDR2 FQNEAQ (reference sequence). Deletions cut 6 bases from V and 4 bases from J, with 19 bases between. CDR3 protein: CASSSNRLAGYNEQFF. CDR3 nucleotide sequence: TGTGCCAGCAGTTCTAATCGACTGGCGGGTTACAATGAGCAGTTCTTC.

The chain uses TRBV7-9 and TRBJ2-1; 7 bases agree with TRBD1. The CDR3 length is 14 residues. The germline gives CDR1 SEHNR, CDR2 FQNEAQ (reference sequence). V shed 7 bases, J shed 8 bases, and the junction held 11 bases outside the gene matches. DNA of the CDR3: TGTGCCAGCACCCGGGACAGAACATTCCATGAGCAGTTCTTC. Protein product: CASTRDRTFHEQFF.

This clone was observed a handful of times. CDR3 in DNA: TGTGCCAGCAGCCAACTCCTCCCCGCGAACACCGGGGAGCTGTTTTTT. It is translated as CASSQLLPANTGELFF. The V call is TRBV14, the J call TRBJ2-2, with unresolved D. The CDR3 has 16 residues. V lost 2 bases, J lost 0 bases, and 10 bases lay in between. Germline lookup yields CDR1 SGHDN and CDR2 FVKESK.

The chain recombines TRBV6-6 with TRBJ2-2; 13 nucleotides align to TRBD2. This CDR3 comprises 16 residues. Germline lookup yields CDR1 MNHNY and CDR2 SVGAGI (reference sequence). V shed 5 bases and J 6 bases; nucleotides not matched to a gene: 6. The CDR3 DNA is TGTGCCAGCAGTCCCCCACTAGCGGGAGGGCCCGGGGAGCTGTTTTTT. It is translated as CASSPPLAGGPGELFF.

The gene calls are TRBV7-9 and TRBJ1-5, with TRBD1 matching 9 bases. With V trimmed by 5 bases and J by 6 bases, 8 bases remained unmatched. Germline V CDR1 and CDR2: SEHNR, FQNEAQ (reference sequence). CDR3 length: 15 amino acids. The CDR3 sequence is CASSPGTGRGQPQHF. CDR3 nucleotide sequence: TGTGCCAGCAGCCCCGGGACAGGGCGTGGTCAGCCCCAGCATTTT. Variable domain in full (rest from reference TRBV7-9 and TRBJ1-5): DTGVSQNPRHKITKRGQNVTFRCDPISEHNRLYWYRQTLGQGPEFLTYFQNEAQLEKSRLLSDRFSAERPKGSFSTLEIQRTEQGDSAMYLCASSPGTGRGQPQHFGDGTRLSIL.

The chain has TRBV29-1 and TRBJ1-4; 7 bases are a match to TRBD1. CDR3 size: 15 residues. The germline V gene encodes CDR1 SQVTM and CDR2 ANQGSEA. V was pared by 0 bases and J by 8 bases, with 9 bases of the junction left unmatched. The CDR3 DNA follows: TGCAGCGTTGAAGATCGCGCAGGGGGATGGGAAAAACTGTTTTTT. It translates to CSVEDRAGGWEKLFF.

For the CDR3, the DNA is TGTGCCAGCAGCATGGGACTAGTGGGAGAGACCCAGTACTTC. This gives the protein CASSMGLVGETQYF. The rearrangement links TRBV7-8 to TRBJ2-5; 8 bases fit TRBD2. After removal of 5 bases from V and 4 bases from J, the junction contained 6 bases not matched to a gene. The CDR3 runs to 14 residues. The V gene's germline CDR1 is SGHVS and CDR2 FQNEAQ.